This T cell receptor (beta chain) was recorded in a study of control samples from healthy donors and cancer patients. This CDR3 is built from 15 residues. V dropped 2 bases and J dropped 4; count of bases not matched to a gene: 7. Germline assignment: CDR1 SNHLY and CDR2 FYNNEI. Using immunoSEQ multiplex PCR, the repertoire was profiled, and TCRdb retains in-frame clones only, with some absent. This table has 50,000 or so clones, approximately 93% appearing once. The sample was PBMCs. V usage is TRBV2 and J usage is TRBJ1-1; 7 bases are a match to TRBD1. This TCR derives from a woman aged 50 to 60 with head and neck cancer. CDR3 nucleotides: TGTGCCAGCAGTGAATCGGGACAGCCTACCACTGAAGCTTTCTTT. Translation gives CASSESGQPTTEAFF.